This entry lists 10 T cell receptor beta chains sequenced from one sample in a study of neurological immune-mediated disorders. TCRdb recomputed calls from the 5' RACE reads with MiXCR, one row per CDR3 protein. Of just over 30,000 distinct CDR3 sequences in the sample, approximately 4.1% were seen once. Material for sequencing was CD4+ T cells from blood. The receptors were sampled from a middle-aged woman in good health.

The sample holds many counts of this clonotype. V usage is TRBV5-1 and J usage is TRBJ2-1; 8 bases are shared with TRBD2. This CDR3 has 16 residues. Trimming removed 2 bases from V and 0 bases from J; junction bases left unmatched: 4. CDR1 and CDR2 from the germline V gene are SGHRS and YFSETQ. CDR3 sequence: CASSLRSGSSYNEQFF. Here the CDR3 DNA reads TGCGCCAGCAGCTTACGCAGCGGGAGCTCCTACAATGAGCAGTTCTTC.

There are many counts of this clonotype. The V call is TRBV20-1, the J call TRBJ1-3; TRBD1 matches 7 bases. The junction had 5 bases not matched to a gene; V was cut back by 6 bases and J by 0 bases. CDR3 size: 14 residues. Per germline, CDR1 DFQATT and CDR2 SNEGSKA (reference sequence). The CDR3 sequence: CSARQGPSGNTIYF. In DNA form, the CDR3 reads TGCAGTGCAAGACAGGGACCCTCTGGAAACACCATATATTTT.

This clonotype was seen at least ten times. The chain couples TRBV7-9 to TRBJ1-3; D remains unclear. The CDR3 sequence is 13 residues long. The germline V gene has CDR1 SEHNR and CDR2 FQNEAQ (reference sequence). V was clipped by 9 bases and J by 3 bases, with 12 bases between them. Written as DNA, the CDR3 is TGTGCCAGTGGCCGGGGTCTTGGAAACACCATATATTTT. Translation gives CASGRGLGNTIYF.

As DNA, the CDR3 is TGTGCCAGCAGTTTCCGTGGGGGTCGCACAGATACGCAGTATTTT. Translation gives CASSFRGGRTDTQYF. The chain couples TRBV28 to TRBJ2-3, with D perhaps matching TRBD1 or TRBD2 (5 bases each). From germline, CDR1 is MDHEN and CDR2 SYDVKM. The V end was cut by 3 bases, the J end by 1 base, with 11 bases between. The CDR3 loop spans 15 amino acids.

This clonotype was counted many times. V gene TRBV7-3 combines with J gene TRBJ2-3; the D is unclear. V lost 5 bases and J lost 2, with 14 bases in between. The CDR3 sequence is 15 residues long. CDR1 is SGHTA and CDR2 is FQGTGA in the germline V gene. DNA of the CDR3: TGTGCCAGCAGCCTCGACGGGCGGTCCACAGATACGCAGTATTTT. The encoded protein is CASSLDGRSTDTQYF.

This clonotype was found a few times. This rearrangement joins TRBV7-2 to TRBJ2-7; D gene uncertain. The V and J ends lost 5 bases and 3 bases respectively, with 11 bases between them. This CDR3 comprises 13 residues. Germline V gene sequence: CDR1 SGHTA, CDR2 FQGNSA. CDR3 residues: CASSLPLVYEQYF. The CDR3 DNA sequence: TGTGCCAGCAGCCTACCATTAGTCTACGAGCAGTACTTC.

This clonotype has a count of ten or more. The chain uses TRBV6-1 and TRBJ2-3, with D tentatively TRBD1 (6 bases). Germline lookup yields CDR1 MNHNS and CDR2 SASEGT. V was clipped by 10 bases and J by 0 bases, with 17 bases between them. This CDR3 has 15 residues. The chain's CDR3 is CATRRDTSSTDTQYF. The CDR3 bases are TGTGCCACCCGACGGGACACCTCAAGCACAGATACGCAGTATTTT.

In its sample, this clonotype was seen many times. The chain joins TRBV5-6 to TRBJ2-7, with TRBD2 matching 7 bases. This CDR3 is 15 amino acids long. V was pared by 5 bases and J by 0 bases, with 8 bases of the junction left unmatched. The germline CDR1 and CDR2 sequences are SGHDT and YYEEEE. CDR3 sequence reads: CASSKPSGYSYEQYF. CDR3 sequence (DNA): TGTGCCAGCAGTAAACCTAGCGGTTACTCCTACGAGCAGTACTTC. Together with reference TRBV5-6 and TRBJ2-7, the CDR3 gives the full variable domain: DAGVTQSPTHLIKTRGQQVTLRCSPKSGHDTVSWYQQALGQGPQFIFQYYEEEERQRGNFPDRFSGHQFPNYSSELNVNALLLGDSALYLCASSKPSGYSYEQYFGPGTRLTVT.

This clonotype has at least ten counts. The CDR3 region is CASSRRRASGSGAQYF. Written as DNA, the CDR3 is TGTGCCAGCAGCCGCCGGAGGGCTAGCGGGAGTGGGGCCCAGTACTTC. The genes are TRBV3-1 and TRBJ2-5, with 10 bases matching TRBD2. The CDR3 runs 16 residues. After removal of 4 bases from V and 9 bases from J, the junction contained 14 bases not matched to a gene. Germline V gene sequence: CDR1 LGHDT, CDR2 YNNKEL (reference sequence).

This clonotype was counted at least ten times. This sequence joins TRBV12-3 or TRBV12-4 and TRBJ1-1, with a possible D match to TRBD1 (6 bases). V lost 6 bases, J lost 11 bases, and 19 bases lay in between. This CDR3 is built from 13 residues. The CDR3 sequence is CASRQGVGLEAFF. The CDR3 DNA sequence: TGTGCCAGCAGACAGGGAGTGGGGCTAGAGGCTTTCTTT.